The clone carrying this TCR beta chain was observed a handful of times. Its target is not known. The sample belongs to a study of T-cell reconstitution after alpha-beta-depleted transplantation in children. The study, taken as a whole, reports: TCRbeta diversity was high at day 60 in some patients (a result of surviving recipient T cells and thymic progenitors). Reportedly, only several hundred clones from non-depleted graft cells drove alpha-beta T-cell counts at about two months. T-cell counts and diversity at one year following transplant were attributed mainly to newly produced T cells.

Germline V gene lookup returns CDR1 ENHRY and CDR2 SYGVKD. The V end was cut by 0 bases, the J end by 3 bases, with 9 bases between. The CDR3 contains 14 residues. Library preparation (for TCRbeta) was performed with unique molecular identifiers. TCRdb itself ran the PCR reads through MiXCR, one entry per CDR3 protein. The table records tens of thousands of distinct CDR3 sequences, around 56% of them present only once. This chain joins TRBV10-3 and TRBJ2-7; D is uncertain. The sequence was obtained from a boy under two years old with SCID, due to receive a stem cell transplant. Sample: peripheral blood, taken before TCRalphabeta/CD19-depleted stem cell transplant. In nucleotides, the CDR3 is TGTGCCATCAGTGAGTCCGCGACAATCTACGAGCAGTACTTC. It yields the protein CAISESATIYEQYF.